These T cell receptor beta chains were read from a single sample in a study of technical replicates of blood from several donors. TCRdb keeps only in-frame clones here, not all; method: immunoSEQ multiplex PCR. The data show roughly 51,000 clones, with just over 90% seen just once and roughly 4.5% held by the top ten. Material: PBMCs. These TCRs come from a human donor in good health. Some clones in this sample may be carry-over from other donors' samples. Each CDR3 is given with its conserved first and last residue. The D gene is left open where the match is weak. For some rows the clone size is stated as once, few or many, or as a class when expanded; others skip it.

cdr3_aa cdr3_nt d_call clone_size j_call v_call
CASSQDSGQGGYEQYF TGCGCCAGCAGCCAAGATTCGGGACAGGGAGGCTACGAGCAGTACTTC TRBD1 NA TRBJ2-7 TRBV4-3
CASSSTGGWQYF TGTGCCAGCAGCTCCACAGGGGGCTGGCAGTACTTC TRBD1 NA TRBJ2-7 TRBV5-4
CASSLPSNYGYTF TGTGCCAGCAGCTTGCCCAGTAACTATGGCTACACCTTC NA NA TRBJ1-2 TRBV5-6
CASSPQTGPDTGELFF TGCGCCAGCAGCCCCCAGACAGGACCGGACACCGGGGAGCTGTTTTTT NA NA TRBJ2-2 TRBV5-1
CASSLDRGGGYTF TGTGCCAGCAGCTTGGACAGGGGCGGGGGCTACACCTTC TRBD1 NA TRBJ1-2 TRBV9
CASSKQGNSNQPQHF TGTGCCAGCAGCAAACAGGGAAATAGCAATCAGCCCCAGCATTTT NA NA TRBJ1-5 TRBV4-2
CASSKDNYEQYF TGTGCCAGCAGCAAGGACAATTACGAGCAGTACTTC NA NA TRBJ2-7 TRBV11-3
CASSRDSASSGYTF TGTGCCAGCAGTAGGGACAGCGCATCTAGTGGCTACACCTTC TRBD1 NA TRBJ1-2 TRBV25-1
CASSPGTGSYEQYF TGTGCCAGCTCCCCCGGGACAGGGTCCTACGAGCAGTACTTC TRBD1 NA TRBJ2-7 TRBV18
CASSPDRVGQPQHF TGTGCCAGCAGCCCAGACAGGGTTGGTCAGCCCCAGCATTTT TRBD1 NA TRBJ1-5 TRBV6-5
CASSQGTGISTEAFF TGTGCCAGCAGTCAGGGGACAGGGATTTCCACTGAAGCTTTCTTT TRBD1 NA TRBJ1-1 TRBV25-1
CASSLGGRNTEAFF TGTGCCAGCAGCCTAGGAGGTAGGAACACTGAAGCTTTCTTT NA NA TRBJ1-1 TRBV7-2
CASSQGGLETQYF TGTGCCAGCAGCCAAGGGGGCCTGGAGACCCAGTACTTC TRBD1 once TRBJ2-5 TRBV9
CASSLDGDREDEQYF TGTGCCAGCAGCTTAGATGGAGACAGGGAAGACGAGCAGTACTTC TRBD1 NA TRBJ2-7 TRBV7-6
CRRQGPDTQYF TGCAGAAGACAGGGTCCAGATACGCAGTATTTT TRBD1 once TRBJ2-3 TRBV20-1
CAISDPTGKGDYGYTF TGTGCCATCAGTGACCCGACAGGAAAAGGGGACTATGGCTACACCTTC NA NA TRBJ1-2 TRBV10-3
CASSLSGRGTGQPQHF TGTGCCAGCAGCTTATCAGGCAGGGGGACCGGCCAGCCCCAGCATTTT TRBD1 NA TRBJ1-5 TRBV7-2
CASSQADGGTTGETQYF TGTGCCAGCAGCCAAGCTGACGGGGGGACTACTGGGGAGACCCAGTACTTC TRBD2 NA TRBJ2-5 TRBV4-2
CASSLVGAGGRNEQFF TGTGCCAGCAGCTTAGTCGGCGCGGGAGGTCGCAATGAGCAGTTCTTC TRBD2 NA TRBJ2-1 TRBV11-1
CASSQLIGAYEQYF TGTGCCAGCAGCCAATTAATAGGGGCCTACGAGCAGTACTTC NA NA TRBJ2-7 TRBV7-9
CASSLAQGTGNTIYF TGCGCCAGCAGCTTGGCACAGGGGACTGGAAACACCATATATTTT TRBD1 NA TRBJ1-3 TRBV5-1
CASSPGDVGGYTF TGTGCCAGCAGTCCGGGGGACGTCGGTGGCTACACCTTC NA NA TRBJ1-2 TRBV6-1
CASSGGDRNYGYTF TGTGCCAGCAGTGGGGGGGATCGAAACTATGGCTACACCTTC NA NA TRBJ1-2 TRBV6-1
CAIDTSYSYNEQFF TGTGCTATAGATACTAGCTACTCCTACAATGAGCAGTTCTTC NA few TRBJ2-1 TRBV30
CASSQDLRDIEPVLQFF TGTGCCAGCAGCCAAGATTTGAGGGACATCGAGCCAGTGTTGCAGTTCTTC NA once TRBJ2-1 TRBV4-2
CASSIEGGSTEAFF TGTGCCAGCAGCATCGAAGGAGGGAGCACTGAAGCTTTCTTT NA NA TRBJ1-1 TRBV5-4
CASSLYRSQETQYF TGTGCCAGCAGCTTATATAGGAGCCAAGAGACCCAGTACTTC NA NA TRBJ2-5 TRBV13
CASSESRGLGEKLFF TGTGCCAGCAGTGAATCCAGGGGACTAGGTGAAAAACTGTTTTTT NA NA TRBJ1-4 TRBV25-1
CASRENRDNYGYTF TGTGCCAGCAGAGAGAACAGGGACAACTATGGCTACACCTTC NA NA TRBJ1-2 TRBV7-6
CASSLGQYNEQFF TGTGCCAGCAGCTTAGGACAGTACAATGAGCAGTTCTTC NA NA TRBJ2-1 TRBV7-9
CASTPQGGILAGYNEQFF TGTGCCAGCACCCCCCAGGGGGGTATACTAGCGGGGTACAATGAGCAGTTCTTC TRBD2 once TRBJ2-1 TRBV5-5
CASSLVGQGLYEQYF TGTGCCAGCAGCTTAGTTGGGCAGGGCCTCTACGAGCAGTACTTC NA NA TRBJ2-7 TRBV11-2
CASSLGTAAGEQYF TGTGCCAGCAGCTTGGGGACAGCTGCGGGCGAGCAGTACTTC NA NA TRBJ2-7 TRBV5-8
CASRKSSGGPPGNEQFF TGCGCCAGCAGGAAGTCTAGCGGGGGCCCCCCCGGCAATGAGCAGTTCTTC TRBD2 once TRBJ2-1 TRBV10-2
CASSQDTSGGDEQYF TGCGCCAGCAGCCAAGATACTAGCGGGGGGGACGAGCAGTACTTC TRBD2 NA TRBJ2-7 TRBV4-1
CASSWWGRETAIAKNIQYF TGTGCCAGCAGCTGGTGGGGCAGGGAAACTGCTATAGCCAAAAACATTCAGTACTTC NA NA TRBJ2-4 TRBV5-6
CASRFWAGESGNTIYF TGTGCCAGCAGGTTCTGGGCAGGGGAGTCTGGAAACACCATATATTTT NA NA TRBJ1-3 TRBV21-1
CASSRDRGRYGYTF TGTGCCAGCAGCCGGGACAGGGGGAGGTATGGCTACACCTTC TRBD1 NA TRBJ1-2 TRBV9
CASNRQGNEQYF TGTGCCAGCAATAGACAGGGAAACGAGCAGTACTTC TRBD1 NA TRBJ2-7 TRBV6-1
CASSGDRHYGYTF TGTGCCAGCAGTGGGGACAGGCACTATGGCTACACCTTC TRBD1 NA TRBJ1-2 TRBV25-1
CASSFRQGDSNTQYF TGTGCCAGCAGCTTTCGACAGGGGGATTCAAATACGCAGTATTTT TRBD1 once TRBJ2-3 TRBV5-6
CASSLPGANVLTF TGTGCCAGCAGCCTCCCTGGGGCCAACGTCCTGACTTTC NA NA TRBJ2-6 TRBV7-3
CASSYSGQGNTGELFF TGTGCCAGCAGTTACTCCGGACAGGGGAACACCGGGGAGCTGTTTTTT TRBD1 NA TRBJ2-2 TRBV6-5
CSAERGSEQFF TGCAGTGCGGAAAGAGGCTCTGAGCAGTTCTTC NA NA TRBJ2-1 TRBV20-1
CASSQATSSYEQYF TGCGCCAGCAGCCAAGCGACTAGCTCCTACGAGCAGTACTTC NA NA TRBJ2-7 TRBV4-3
CASSLGLAVTYEQYF TGTGCCAGCAGCTTGGGTCTAGCGGTCACCTACGAGCAGTACTTC TRBD2 NA TRBJ2-7 TRBV5-5
CASSTQGRDSPLHF TGTGCCAGCAGCACACAGGGAAGGGATTCACCCCTCCACTTT NA once TRBJ1-6 TRBV9
CASSQTGFGQAFF TGCGCCAGCAGCCAAACAGGGTTCGGGCAAGCTTTCTTT NA NA TRBJ1-1 TRBV4-1
CASSSQTGPYEQYF TGTGCCAGCAGCTCTCAGACAGGGCCCTACGAGCAGTACTTC TRBD1 NA TRBJ2-7 TRBV7-2
CASSRGQTSYNEQFF TGTGCCAGCAGCAGGGGACAAACCTCCTACAATGAGCAGTTCTTC NA NA TRBJ2-1 TRBV7-3
CASSQDPGGWTEAFF TGCGCCAGCAGCCAAGACCCAGGGGGTTGGACTGAAGCTTTCTTT TRBD1 NA TRBJ1-1 TRBV4-1
CATSREGVMNTEAFF TGTGCCACCAGCAGAGAGGGAGTCATGAACACTGAAGCTTTCTTT NA once TRBJ1-1 TRBV15
CASSFGGAQYF TGTGCCAGCAGCTTCGGGGGGGCGCAGTATTTT TRBD2 NA TRBJ2-3 TRBV11-1
CAIGPGQSYEQYF TGTGCCATCGGACCGGGACAGAGCTACGAGCAGTACTTC TRBD1 NA TRBJ2-7 TRBV10-3
CAWDWRDTQYF TGTGCCTGGGATTGGCGGGATACGCAGTATTTT NA NA TRBJ2-3 TRBV30
CASSGRTSGSHEQYF TGTGCCAGCAGTGGCCGGACTAGCGGGAGCCACGAGCAGTACTTC TRBD2 once TRBJ2-7 TRBV6-5
CASSFGQSQYF TGTGCCAGCAGCTTTGGACAGAGCCAGTACTTC NA NA TRBJ2-5 TRBV7-7
CASSRQGAPGSDTQYF TGTGCCAGCAGCCGACAGGGGGCCCCCGGCTCAGATACGCAGTATTTT TRBD1 NA TRBJ2-3 TRBV11-2
CASSQEHYEQYF TGCGCCAGCAGCCAAGAACATTACGAGCAGTACTTC NA NA TRBJ2-7 TRBV4-1
CASSPALGNTEAFF TGCGCCAGCAGCCCCGCTCTAGGGAACACTGAAGCTTTCTTT NA NA TRBJ1-1 TRBV4-1